The sequence of this TCR beta chain was determined in a study of blood T cell repertoires in COVID-19. Assay used: immunoSEQ multiplex PCR; TCRdb lists only in-frame clones, some missing. The sample includes about 73,000 clones, about 88% of them seen just once. This clonotype originated in an elderly man with acute or convalescent COVID-19. Sequenced: peripheral blood.

The CDR3, as DNA: TGTGCCAGCAGACACCCGACAGGGAACAATCAGCCCCAGCATTTT. Encoded protein: CASRHPTGNNQPQHF. The V gene is TRBV28, the J gene TRBJ1-5; 7 positions match TRBD1. The CDR3 has 15 amino acids. V shed 6 bases and J 3 bases; nucleotides not matched to a gene: 8. Germline V gene data show CDR1 as MDHEN and CDR2 as SYDVKM.